The following is a T cell receptor beta chain sequence with its context. This sample was included in a study of blood T cell repertoires in COVID-19. At the level of the study: COVID-19 samples, acute and convalescent, were from the United States, Italy and Spain. PBMCs, B-cell-depleted T cells, or T cells were the source of the cDNA or gDNA that made up the material.

Data came from immunoSEQ multiplex PCR; TCRdb stores just in-frame clones and leaves some out. Among about 130,000 clones, over 85% were seen once, and the ten largest hold around 4.6%. The Seattle site enrolled patients during active infection and followed them longitudinally. Germline assignment: CDR1 SGHNT and CDR2 YENEEA. Trimming pared 4 bases from V and 0 bases from J, leaving 15 bases between. CDR3 length: 16 residues. The J gene is TRBJ1-2, the V gene TRBV11-3; the D gene is possibly TRBD1 (5 bases). The receptor's source is a man aged 55 to 70 with COVID-19, enrolled during active disease. The sequenced material came from peripheral blood. DNA of the CDR3: TGTGCCAGCAGCTCCGGGGGAGTAGTATCTAACTATGGCTACACCTTC. This codes for CASSSGGVVSNYGYTF. The variable domain in full, with the rest retrieved from reference TRBV11-3 and TRBJ1-2, is EAGVVQSPRYKIIEKKQPVAFWCNPISGHNTLYWYLQNLGQGPELLIRYENEEAVDDSQLPKDRFSAERLKGVDSTLKIQPAELGDSAVYLCASSSGGVVSNYGYTFGSGTRLTVV.